These 5 T cell receptor beta chains share one sample of origin, sequenced in a study of CD8+CD57+ T cells in acquired aplastic anemia. The use of genomic DNA as template underpinned the TCR beta VDJ and CDR3 profiling. Each CDR3 protein gets one entry after TCRdb re-called the reads with MiXCR. The table has roughly 180,000 distinct CDR3 sequences, about half seen once; the top ten hold around 2.9%. Material: sorted CD4+, CD8+, or CD8+CD57+ T cells (not recorded which) from PBMCs. The origin of the receptors is a human donor in good health.

V usage is TRBV28 and J usage is TRBJ1-4, with D uncertain. The CDR3 has 14 residues. From germline, CDR1 is MDHEN and CDR2 SYDVKM. Trimming left V 2 bases short and J 2 bases short, with 6 bases between. The CDR3 DNA sequence: TGTGCCAGCAGTTTACTTGGGACTAATGAAAAACTGTTTTTT. Its protein is CASSLLGTNEKLFF. Full variable domain (outside the CDR3, taken from reference TRBV28 and TRBJ1-4): DVKVTQSSRYLVKRTGEKVFLECVQDMDHENMFWYRQDPGLGLRLIYFSYDVKMKEKGDIPEGYSVSREKKERFSLILESASTNQTSMYLCASSLLGTNEKLFFGSGTQLSVL.

The J gene is TRBJ2-7, the V gene TRBV25-1, with 9 bases that match TRBD1. The CDR3 consists of 15 residues. Germline V gene sequence: CDR1 MGHDK, CDR2 SYGVNS. Losses at the gene ends were 2 bases for V and 6 bases for J; bases not matched to a gene: 8. The CDR3 DNA sequence: TGTGCCAGCAGTGAAGCCGGGACAGGGTTCGCCGAGCAGTACTTC. Its protein product is CASSEAGTGFAEQYF.

The chain carries TRBV11-2 and TRBJ2-7; D not resolved. V lost 0 bases, J lost 5 bases, and 26 bases lay in between. The germline V gene encodes CDR1 SGHAT and CDR2 FQNNGV. CDR3 length equals 19 residues. CDR3: CASSLDYLLVRSKGHEQYF. CDR3 nucleotide sequence: TGTGCCAGCAGCTTAGATTACCTCTTGGTGCGGTCTAAAGGTCACGAGCAGTACTTC.

This clonotype showed up many times. CDR3 loop: CASSGYGQNTGELFF. CDR3 in DNA: TGTGCCAGCAGCGGCTACGGACAGAACACCGGGGAGCTGTTTTTT. The rearrangement uses TRBV5-8 and TRBJ2-2, with a weak D call TRBD1 (5 bases). The V end lost 4 bases, the J end lost 1 base, and 11 bases lay between the germline ends. Germline assignment: CDR1 SGHTS and CDR2 YDEGEE. CDR3 length equals 15 residues.

The chain couples TRBV2 to TRBJ2-7, with D uncertain. CDR3 size: 10 residues. With 9 bases removed from V and 1 base from J, the gap between germline ends came to 4 bases. Germline CDR1 and CDR2: SNHLY and FYNNEI. The CDR3 loop reads CASESYEQYF. In DNA, the CDR3 is TGTGCCAGTGAGTCCTACGAGCAGTACTTC.